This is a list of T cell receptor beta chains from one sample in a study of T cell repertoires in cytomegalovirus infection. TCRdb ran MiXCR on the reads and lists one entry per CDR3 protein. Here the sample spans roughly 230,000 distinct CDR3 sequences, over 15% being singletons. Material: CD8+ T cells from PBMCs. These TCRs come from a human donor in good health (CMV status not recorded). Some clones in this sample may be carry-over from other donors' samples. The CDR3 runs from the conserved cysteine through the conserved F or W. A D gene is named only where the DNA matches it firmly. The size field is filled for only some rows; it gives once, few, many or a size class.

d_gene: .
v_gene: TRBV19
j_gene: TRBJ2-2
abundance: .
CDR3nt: TGTGCCAGTAGAGTCTCCTTCACCGGGGAGCTGTTTTTT
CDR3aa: CASRVSFTGELFF

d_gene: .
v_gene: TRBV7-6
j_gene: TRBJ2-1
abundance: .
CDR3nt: TGTGCCAGCAGCCTTGCGGGATCGAACAATGAGCAGTTCTTC
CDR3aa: CASSLAGSNNEQFF

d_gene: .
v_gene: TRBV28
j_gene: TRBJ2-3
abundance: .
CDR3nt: TGTGCCAGCATCGACGGAGACTACACAGATACGCAGTATTTT
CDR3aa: CASIDGDYTDTQYF

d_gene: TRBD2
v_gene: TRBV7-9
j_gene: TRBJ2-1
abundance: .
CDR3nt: TGTGCCAGCAGCCTTCCGACTAGCGGGGGCACCCAAACCAATGAGCAGTTCTTC
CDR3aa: CASSLPTSGGTQTNEQFF

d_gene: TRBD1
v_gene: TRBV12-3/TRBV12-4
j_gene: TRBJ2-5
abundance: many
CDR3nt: TGTGCCAGCAGTTTCGGACAGGGCATGGAGACCCAGTACTTC
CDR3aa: CASSFGQGMETQYF

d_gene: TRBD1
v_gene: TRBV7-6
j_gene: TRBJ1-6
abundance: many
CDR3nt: TGTGCCAGCAGCCCCGTCGGACAGGGGGCAAATTCACCCCTCCACTTT
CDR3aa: CASSPVGQGANSPLHF

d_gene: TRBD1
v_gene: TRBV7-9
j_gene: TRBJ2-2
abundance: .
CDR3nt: TGTGCCAGCAGCACAGGGGGCTTCACCGGGGAGCTGTTTTTT
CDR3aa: CASSTGGFTGELFF

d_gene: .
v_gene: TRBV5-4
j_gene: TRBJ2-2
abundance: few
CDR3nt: TGTGCCAGCAGCCCGCGGGTTGACACCGGGGAGCTGTTTTTT
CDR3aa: CASSPRVDTGELFF

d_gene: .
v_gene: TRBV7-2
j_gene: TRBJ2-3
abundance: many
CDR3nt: TGTGCCAGCAGCTTAGTTGGGGGGGGCACCACAGATACGCAGTATTTT
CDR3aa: CASSLVGGGTTDTQYF

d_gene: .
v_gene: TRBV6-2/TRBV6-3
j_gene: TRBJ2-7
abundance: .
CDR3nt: TGTGCCAGCCTCGGTTACTCCTACGAGCAGTACTTC
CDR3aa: CASLGYSYEQYF

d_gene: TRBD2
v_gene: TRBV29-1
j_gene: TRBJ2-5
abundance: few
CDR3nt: TGCAGCCTCGAAACCGGGACTAGCTATGGGACCCAGTACTTC
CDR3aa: CSLETGTSYGTQYF

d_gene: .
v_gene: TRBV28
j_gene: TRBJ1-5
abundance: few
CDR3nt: TGTGCCAGCAGTTTTAGCCATACCAATCAGCCCCAGCATTTT
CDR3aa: CASSFSHTNQPQHF

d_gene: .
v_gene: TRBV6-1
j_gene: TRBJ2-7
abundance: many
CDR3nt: TGTGCCAGCATAGGTACAGGGATAGAGGAGCAGTACTTC
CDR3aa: CASIGTGIEEQYF

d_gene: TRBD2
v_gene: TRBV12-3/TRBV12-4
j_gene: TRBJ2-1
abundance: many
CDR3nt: TGTGCCAGCAGGCCGGGACTAGGTCTAGGGGAGCAGTTCTTC
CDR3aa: CASRPGLGLGEQFF

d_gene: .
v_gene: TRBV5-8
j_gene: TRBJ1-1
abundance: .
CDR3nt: TGTGCCAGCAGCTTGCCGGCATTGGGCAGGAATACTGAAGCTTTCTTT
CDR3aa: CASSLPALGRNTEAFF

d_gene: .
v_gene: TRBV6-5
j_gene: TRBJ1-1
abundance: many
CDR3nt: TGTGCCAGCAGTTACTCCCGGTCGGCAGGGTTGCCCACTGAAGCTTTCTTT
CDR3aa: CASSYSRSAGLPTEAFF

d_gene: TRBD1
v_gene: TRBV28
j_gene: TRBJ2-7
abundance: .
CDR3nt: TGTGCCAGCAGTATAAGGGGGGGACAGGGGGCACCCTACGAGCAGTACTTC
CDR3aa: CASSIRGGQGAPYEQYF

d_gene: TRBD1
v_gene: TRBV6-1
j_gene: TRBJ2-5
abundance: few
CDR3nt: TGTGCCAGCAGTGAAGGCAGGACAGGCCCTCAAGAGACCCAGTACTTC
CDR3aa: CASSEGRTGPQETQYF

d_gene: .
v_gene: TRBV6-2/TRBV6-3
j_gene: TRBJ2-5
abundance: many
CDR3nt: TGTGCCAGCAGTTACTTCAGCCAAGAGACCCAGTACTTC
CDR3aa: CASSYFSQETQYF

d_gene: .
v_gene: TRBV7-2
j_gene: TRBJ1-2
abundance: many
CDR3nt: TGTGCCAGCAGCTTTTGGAATGGCTACACCTTC
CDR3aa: CASSFWNGYTF

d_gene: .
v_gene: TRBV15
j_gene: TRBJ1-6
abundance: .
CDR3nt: TGTGCCACCAGCAGAGATCGTTTTGGACAGAACAAGTCACCCCTCCACTTT
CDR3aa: CATSRDRFGQNKSPLHF

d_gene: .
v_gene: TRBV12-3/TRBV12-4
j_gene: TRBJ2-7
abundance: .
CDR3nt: TGTGCCAGCAGTTTCACTTTGGAGCACTACGAGCAGTACTTC
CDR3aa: CASSFTLEHYEQYF

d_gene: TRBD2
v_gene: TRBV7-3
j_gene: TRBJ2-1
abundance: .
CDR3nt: TGTGCCAGCACCACGAGCGGGGGGCTATACAATGAGCAGTGCTTC
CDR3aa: CASTTSGGLYNEQCF

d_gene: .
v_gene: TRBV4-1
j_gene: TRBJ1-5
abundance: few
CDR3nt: TGCGCCAGCAGCCAAGAGGCATGGGGGAATCAGCCCCAGCATTTT
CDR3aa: CASSQEAWGNQPQHF

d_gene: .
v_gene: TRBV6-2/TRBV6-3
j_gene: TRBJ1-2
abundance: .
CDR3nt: TGTGCCAGCAGTCGACGGACAAGACAGGACCCTAACTATGGCTACACCTTC
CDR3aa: CASSRRTRQDPNYGYTF

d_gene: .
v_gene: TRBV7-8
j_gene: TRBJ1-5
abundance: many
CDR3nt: TGTGCCAGCAGCTTAGAAGGGCCAGGGATGGGCAATCAGCCCCAGCATTTT
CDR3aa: CASSLEGPGMGNQPQHF

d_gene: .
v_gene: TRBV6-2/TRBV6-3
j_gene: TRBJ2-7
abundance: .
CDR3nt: TGTGCCAGCGCACTCGGGCCCTACGAGCAGTACTTC
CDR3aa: CASALGPYEQYF